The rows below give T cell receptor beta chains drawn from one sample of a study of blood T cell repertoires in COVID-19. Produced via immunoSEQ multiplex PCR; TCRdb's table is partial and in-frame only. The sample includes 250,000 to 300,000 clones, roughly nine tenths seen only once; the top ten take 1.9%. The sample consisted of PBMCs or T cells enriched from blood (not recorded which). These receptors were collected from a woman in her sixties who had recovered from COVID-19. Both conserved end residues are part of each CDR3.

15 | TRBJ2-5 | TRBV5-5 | CASSSAWGGQETQYF
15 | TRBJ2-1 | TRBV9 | CASSVASRSYNEQFF
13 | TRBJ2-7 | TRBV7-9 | CASSLLGANEQYF
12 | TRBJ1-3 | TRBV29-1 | CSVGTSGNTIYF
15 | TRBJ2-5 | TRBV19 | CASSIGGGGKETQYF
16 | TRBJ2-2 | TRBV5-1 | CASSSTSGSVYGELFF
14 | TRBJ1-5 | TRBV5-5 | CASSFQGGNQPQHF
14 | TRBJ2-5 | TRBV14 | CASSQVPGGETQYF
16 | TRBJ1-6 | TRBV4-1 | CASSQVGGMKNSPLHF
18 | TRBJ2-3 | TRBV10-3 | CAISGSDSGIFSTDTQYF
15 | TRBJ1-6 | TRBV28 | CASSLGGFKNSPLHF
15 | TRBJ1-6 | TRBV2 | CASSELQGLFTPLHF
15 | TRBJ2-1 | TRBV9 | CASSVGGRQGGEQFF
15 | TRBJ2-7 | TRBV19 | CASSIGGGSFLEQYF
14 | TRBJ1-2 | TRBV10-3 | CAISAMEENYGYTF
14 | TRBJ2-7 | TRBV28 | CASSSGDVFYEQYF
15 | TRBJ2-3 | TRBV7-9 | CASTMGDGSPDTQYF
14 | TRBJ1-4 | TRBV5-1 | CASREQGASEKLFF
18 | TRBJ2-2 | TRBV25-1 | CASSDRQPQTGSTGELFF
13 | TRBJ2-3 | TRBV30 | CAWSTGGTDTQYF
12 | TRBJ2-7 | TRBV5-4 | CASRPGDGEQYF
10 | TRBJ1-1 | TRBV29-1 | CSVDGFSAFF
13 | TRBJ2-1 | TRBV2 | CASSSGRFDEQFF
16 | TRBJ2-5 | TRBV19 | CASSDYSGGSQETQYF
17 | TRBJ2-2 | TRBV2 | CASSELGIAVNTGELFF
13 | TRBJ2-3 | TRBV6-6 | CASALPPRYTQYF
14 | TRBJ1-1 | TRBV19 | CASSIGQGYTEAFF
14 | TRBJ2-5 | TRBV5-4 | CASSPQAGQETQYF
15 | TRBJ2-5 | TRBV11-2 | CASTTQGAGGETQYF
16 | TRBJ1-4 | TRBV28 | CASSSPRTATNEKLFF
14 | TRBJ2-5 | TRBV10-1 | CASSAGGLEGTQYF